This T cell receptor (beta chain) originates from a study of T cell responses to AZD1222 COVID-19 vaccine. The CDR3 totals 14 residues. Per germline, CDR1 MNHEY and CDR2 SVGAGI. V was trimmed by 7 bases and J by 8 bases, leaving 20 bases between them. The method was immunoSEQ multiplex PCR; TCRdb's version includes in-frame clones alone and lacks a portion of them. The data contain roughly 120,000 clones, about 90% of them singletons. For this clone: Its antigen remains unknown.

The study, taken as a whole, reports: Baseline serology detected seropositivity in only six or seven AZD1222 recipients.

The clonotype was recovered from an adult who received the AZD1222 COVID-19 vaccine. This chain connects TRBV6-5 to TRBJ1-2; no definite D call. This material consisted of peripheral blood, taken 28 days after the second AZD1222 dose. The CDR3 bases are TGTGCCAGCACGAAGGCGGTCCGGACCTGGGGCTACACCTTC. It translates to CASTKAVRTWGYTF.